This passage covers 23 T cell receptor beta chains from one sample sequenced in a study of T cells after yellow fever vaccination. TCRdb reanalysed the 5' RACE reads using MiXCR and keeps one entry per CDR3 protein. The sample shows hundreds of thousands of distinct CDR3 sequences, roughly an eighth of them seen only once. Sequencing was performed on PBMCs, taken on the day of the yellow fever booster vaccination. The source is a man under 40 who received the YFV17D yellow fever vaccine.

This chain joins TRBV28 and TRBJ2-3, with D unresolved. This CDR3 contains 13 residues. Germline CDR1 and CDR2: MDHEN and SYDVKM. V shed 6 bases and J shed 2 bases, with 9 bases lying between them. CDR3 residues: CASSRMDTDTQYF. In DNA form, the CDR3 reads TGTGCCAGCAGCCGGATGGACACAGATACGCAGTATTTT.

This clonotype appeared a few times. The J gene is TRBJ2-1, the V gene TRBV5-6, with 8 bases lining up with TRBD1. CDR3 length equals 15 residues. Per germline, CDR1 SGHDT and CDR2 YYEEEE. The V and J ends lost 4 bases and 1 base, in that order; junction bases with no gene match: 4. The CDR3 DNA reads as TGTGCCAGCAGCCGGACAGGGCCGTCCTACAATGAGCAGTTCTTC. Its translation is CASSRTGPSYNEQFF.

In this sample, this clonotype turned up many times. The chain combines TRBV5-1 with TRBJ2-7; 8 nucleotides agree with TRBD1. Germline V CDR1 and CDR2: SGHRS, YFSETQ. CDR3 length: 15 residues. The V and J ends lost 4 bases and 5 bases, in that order; junction bases with no gene match: 11. CDR3 protein: CASSHGQGSGHEQYF. The CDR3, as DNA: TGCGCCAGCAGCCACGGACAGGGCTCTGGGCACGAGCAGTACTTC.

This clonotype occurred a few times. The V gene is TRBV5-1, the J gene TRBJ2-7; D is perhaps TRBD2 (5 bases). V was trimmed by 0 bases and J by 3 bases, leaving 16 bases between them. There are 16 residues in the CDR3. In germline, CDR1 is SGHRS, CDR2 YFSETQ. CDR3 coding DNA: TGCGCCAGCAGCTTGGGGGGAGAACAGAACCTCTACGAGCAGTACTTC. Its translation is CASSLGGEQNLYEQYF.

The genes are TRBV27 and TRBJ2-6, with D maybe TRBD2 (6 bases). Trimming removed 6 bases at V and 0 bases at J, with 15 bases between. The CDR3 is 17 amino acids. Germline V gene sequence: CDR1 MNHEY, CDR2 SMNVEV (reference sequence). CDR3 residues: CASSKGLLPSGANVLTF. The CDR3 DNA is TGTGCCAGCAGCAAGGGACTCCTCCCCTCTGGGGCCAACGTCCTGACTTTC.

This clonotype showed up just a few times. The CDR3: CASIPGEYNEQFF. The CDR3 coding sequence is TGTGCCAGCATACCGGGAGAGTACAATGAGCAGTTCTTC. The chain links TRBV2 to TRBJ2-1; TRBD2 is a possible D gene (6 bases). Germline CDR1 is SNHLY and CDR2 is FYNNEI. CDR3 length equals 13 residues. With 7 bases removed from V and 4 bases from J, the gap between germline ends came to 11 bases. Variable domain in full (rest from reference TRBV2 and TRBJ2-1): EPEVTQTPSHQVTQMGQEVILRCVPISNHLYFYWYRQILGQKVEFLVSFYNNEISEKSEIFDDQFSVERPDGSNFTLKIRSTKLEDSAMYFCASIPGEYNEQFFGPGTRLTVL.

The chain combines TRBV30 with TRBJ2-5; TRBD2 agrees at 14 bases. In germline, CDR1 is GTSNPN, CDR2 SVGIG (reference sequence). The CDR3 has 16 amino acids. V shed 4 bases, J shed 6 bases, and the junction held 10 bases outside the gene matches. The CDR3 sequence: CAWNPSGLAGVKTQYF. The CDR3 DNA follows: TGTGCCTGGAACCCCTCGGGACTAGCGGGAGTGAAGACCCAGTACTTC. The complete variable domain, with remaining parts taken from reference TRBV30 and TRBJ2-5, reads SQTIHQWPATLVQPVGSPLSLECTVEGTSNPNLYWYRQAAGRGLQLLFYSVGIGQISSEVPQNLSASRPQDRQFILSSKKLLLSDSGFYLCAWNPSGLAGVKTQYFGPGTRLLVL.

V gene TRBV5-1 combines with J gene TRBJ2-5; 14 bases line up with TRBD2. After removal of 4 bases from V and 5 bases from J, the junction contained 7 bases not matched to a gene. This CDR3 contains 16 residues. The germline V gene encodes CDR1 SGHRS and CDR2 YFSETQ. CDR3 nucleotide sequence: TGCGCCAGCAGCATCGGGACTAGCGGGAGTTGGGAGACCCAGTACTTC. This encodes CASSIGTSGSWETQYF.

This clonotype showed up just a few times. The chain links TRBV28 to TRBJ1-5; D gene unclear. CDR3 size: 12 residues. The germline V and J ends were trimmed by 5 bases and 10 bases, with 12 bases remaining between them. Looked up from germline, CDR1 is MDHEN and CDR2 is SYDVKM. CDR3 residues: CASSPRWGPQHF. CDR3 DNA: TGTGCCAGCAGTCCCCGCTGGGGACCCCAGCATTTT.

J is TRBJ2-5 and V is TRBV11-2; 10 nucleotides agree with TRBD2. The germline gives CDR1 SGHAT, CDR2 FQNNGV. The length of the CDR3 is 19 residues. The junction had 20 bases not matched to a gene; V was cut back by 6 bases and J by 4 bases. CDR3 sequence: CASSFGLAGAPAPPETQYF. In nucleotides, the CDR3 is TGTGCCAGCAGTTTTGGTCTAGCGGGAGCCCCGGCTCCCCCAGAGACCCAGTACTTC.

In its sample, this clonotype was seen a few times. The chain uses TRBV6-2 or TRBV6-3 and TRBJ2-7; possible D gene TRBD2, 5 bases. This CDR3 region has 13 residues. Germline values: CDR1 MNHEY, CDR2 SVGEGT. V lost 7 bases to trimming and J lost 11 bases, with 21 bases between them. This CDR3 reads CASTRGEGWKEYF. DNA for the CDR3: TGTGCCAGCACACGAGGAGAGGGTTGGAAAGAGTACTTC.

The V and J genes are TRBV20-1 and TRBJ2-3; 8 nucleotides agree with TRBD2. V shed 1 base, J shed 3 bases, and the junction held 3 bases outside the gene matches. Germline CDR1 DFQATT, CDR2 SNEGSKA (reference sequence). This CDR3 has 14 amino acids. This CDR3 reads CSARGTSRTDTQYF. In DNA form, the CDR3 reads TGCAGTGCTAGAGGGACTAGCAGAACAGATACGCAGTATTTT.

This clonotype has only a few counts. The gene calls are TRBV20-1 and TRBJ2-1; no definite D call. This CDR3 has 13 amino acids. The germline gives CDR1 DFQATT, CDR2 SNEGSKA (reference sequence). CDR3 bases: TGCAGCCCCCCTGCAACAGACTACAATGAGCAGTTCTTC. Protein: CSPPATDYNEQFF.

This clonotype has at least ten counts. This chain uses TRBV7-9 with TRBJ1-5; 7 bases line up with TRBD1. This CDR3 has 14 residues. J was trimmed by 4 bases and V by 5 bases; bases with no gene match: 5. Germline values: CDR1 SEHNR, CDR2 FQNEAQ (reference sequence). For the CDR3, the DNA is TGTGCCAGCAGCCTAGGGACAGCGAATCAGCCCCAGCATTTT. Protein product: CASSLGTANQPQHF.

This chain uses TRBV3-1 with TRBJ2-7, with unresolved D. Trimming shortened V by 2 bases and J by 7 bases, and 6 bases separated the two germline ends. Germline assignment: CDR1 LGHDT and CDR2 YNNKEL (reference sequence). CDR3 length: 11 residues. The CDR3 protein is CASSQTTEQYF. As DNA, the CDR3 is TGTGCCAGCAGCCAAACAACTGAGCAGTACTTC.

The sample holds a few counts of this clonotype. This chain connects TRBV9 to TRBJ2-7; D tentatively fits TRBD1 or TRBD2 (5 bases each). Germline CDR1 and CDR2: SGDLS and YYNGEE. The CDR3 covers 13 residues. V was cut by 3 bases and J by 2 bases, with 9 bases left in between. The CDR3 DNA is TGTGCCAGCAGCGCAGGGACGGCCTACGAGCAGTACTTC. Its translation: CASSAGTAYEQYF.

This clonotype came up a few times. This rearrangement joins TRBV12-3 or TRBV12-4 to TRBJ2-7; 11 nucleotides agree with TRBD2. Losses at the gene ends were 8 bases for V and 4 bases for J; bases not matched to a gene: 10. This CDR3 contains 15 residues. This CDR3 reads CASSPLTSGEYEQYF. CDR3 DNA sequence: TGTGCCAGCTCCCCTCTGACTAGCGGGGAATACGAGCAGTACTTC.

This clonotype was detected many times. The V gene is TRBV5-1, the J gene TRBJ1-1; D gene unclear. Germline V CDR1 and CDR2: SGHRS, YFSETQ. Trimming stripped 4 bases from V and 0 bases from J, with 13 bases between. The CDR3 runs to 15 residues. The CDR3 region has the DNA TGCGCCAGCAGCGATCCGGCGACGGTGAACACTGAAGCTTTCTTT. Translation: CASSDPATVNTEAFF.

The chain couples TRBV20-1 to TRBJ1-5, with D possibly TRBD1 on 5 matching bases. V was clipped by 5 bases and J by 2 bases, with 10 bases between them. The germline CDR1 and CDR2 sequences are DFQATT and SNEGSKA (reference sequence). The CDR3 has 13 residues. CDR3 nucleotide sequence: TGCAGTGCTGGGGCCAGTGGCAATCAGCCCCAGCATTTT. It codes for CSAGASGNQPQHF.

The rearrangement joins TRBV7-2 to TRBJ2-7, with D possibly being TRBD1 (5 bases). The CDR3 is 15 amino acids. Trimming removed 3 bases from V and 2 bases from J, with 14 bases in between. CDR1 and CDR2 (germline): SGHTA, FQGNSA. The CDR3 here is CASSFLHDRTYEQYF. The CDR3 coding sequence is TGTGCCAGCAGCTTCTTACACGACAGAACCTACGAGCAGTACTTC.

This chain connects TRBV12-3 or TRBV12-4 to TRBJ2-1; D gene uncertain. CDR3 length: 12 residues. V lost 6 bases and J lost 6, with 9 bases in between. The CDR3 loop is CASRVLLNEQFF. The CDR3 DNA reads TGTGCCAGCAGAGTCTTGCTCAATGAGCAGTTCTTC.

This clonotype came up a few times. The chain carries TRBV12-3 or TRBV12-4 and TRBJ2-5, with no clear D. The CDR3 sequence is 13 residues long. The V and J ends lost 1 base and 4 bases respectively, with 7 bases between them. The CDR3 sequence is CASSLGPAETQYF. The CDR3 DNA follows: TGTGCCAGCAGTTTAGGGCCGGCAGAGACCCAGTACTTC.

This clonotype has just a few counts. This sequence joins TRBV12-3 or TRBV12-4 and TRBJ2-2; TRBD2 is a possible D gene (5 bases). With 3 bases removed from V and 4 bases from J, the gap between germline ends came to 9 bases. The CDR3 spans 14 residues. The CDR3 DNA reads as TGTGCCAGCAGTTTTTATGGACTCACCGGGGAGCTGTTTTTT. Protein: CASSFYGLTGELFF.